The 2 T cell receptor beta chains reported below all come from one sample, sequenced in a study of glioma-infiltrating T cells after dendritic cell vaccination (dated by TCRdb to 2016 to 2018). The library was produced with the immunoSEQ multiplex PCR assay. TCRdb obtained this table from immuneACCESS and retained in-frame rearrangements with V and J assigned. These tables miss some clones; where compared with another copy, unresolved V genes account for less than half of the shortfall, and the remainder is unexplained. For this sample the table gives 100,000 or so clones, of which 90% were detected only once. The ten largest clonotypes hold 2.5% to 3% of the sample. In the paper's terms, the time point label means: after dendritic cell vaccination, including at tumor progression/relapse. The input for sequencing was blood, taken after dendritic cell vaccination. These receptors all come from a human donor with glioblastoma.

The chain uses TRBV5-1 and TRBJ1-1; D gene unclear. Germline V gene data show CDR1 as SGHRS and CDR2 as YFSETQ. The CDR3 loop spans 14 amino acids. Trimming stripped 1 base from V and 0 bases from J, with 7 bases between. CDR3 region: CASSLTQVNTEAFF. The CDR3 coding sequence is TGCGCCAGCAGCTTGACTCAGGTGAACACTGAAGCTTTCTTT.

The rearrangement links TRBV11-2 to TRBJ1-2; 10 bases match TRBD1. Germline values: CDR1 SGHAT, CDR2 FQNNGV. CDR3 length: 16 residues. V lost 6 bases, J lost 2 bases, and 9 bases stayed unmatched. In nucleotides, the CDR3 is TGTGCCAGCAGGGCTCCGGGACAGGGGAAGAACTATGGCTACACCTTC. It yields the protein CASRAPGQGKNYGYTF. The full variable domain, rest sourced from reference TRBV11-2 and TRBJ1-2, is EAGVAQSPRYKIIEKRQSVAFWCNPISGHATLYWYQQILGQGPKLLIQFQNNGVVDDSQLPKDRFSAERLKGVDSTLKIQPAKLEDSAVYLCASRAPGQGKNYGYTFGSGTRLTVV.